The source of this T cell receptor beta chain is a study of blood T cells in healthy people across ages. Russia was home to the donors, healthy Caucasian individuals aged about 6 to 90. The CDR3 loop spans 14 amino acids. V dropped 5 bases and J dropped 5; count of bases not matched to a gene: 8. Germline CDR1 DFQATT, CDR2 SNEGSKA (reference sequence). With regard to this clonotype: A read error may be the cause here, since a much bigger clone is one base away.

With a J-beta primer mix and a sample-barcoded 5' primer, a second PCR ran about 6 to 11 cycles. TCRdb itself ran the 5' RACE reads through MiXCR, one entry per CDR3 protein. The table lists some 880,000 distinct CDR3 sequences, under 40% of them singletons. Sequencing was done on a sample of blood. The chain employs TRBV20-1 and TRBJ2-1, with 8 bases matching TRBD1. This sequence was found in a man aged 18 to 29 in good health. CDR3 in amino acids: CSARSRGPNNEQFF. In DNA, the CDR3 is TGCAGTGCTCGGAGCAGGGGGCCTAACAATGAGCAGTTCTTC.